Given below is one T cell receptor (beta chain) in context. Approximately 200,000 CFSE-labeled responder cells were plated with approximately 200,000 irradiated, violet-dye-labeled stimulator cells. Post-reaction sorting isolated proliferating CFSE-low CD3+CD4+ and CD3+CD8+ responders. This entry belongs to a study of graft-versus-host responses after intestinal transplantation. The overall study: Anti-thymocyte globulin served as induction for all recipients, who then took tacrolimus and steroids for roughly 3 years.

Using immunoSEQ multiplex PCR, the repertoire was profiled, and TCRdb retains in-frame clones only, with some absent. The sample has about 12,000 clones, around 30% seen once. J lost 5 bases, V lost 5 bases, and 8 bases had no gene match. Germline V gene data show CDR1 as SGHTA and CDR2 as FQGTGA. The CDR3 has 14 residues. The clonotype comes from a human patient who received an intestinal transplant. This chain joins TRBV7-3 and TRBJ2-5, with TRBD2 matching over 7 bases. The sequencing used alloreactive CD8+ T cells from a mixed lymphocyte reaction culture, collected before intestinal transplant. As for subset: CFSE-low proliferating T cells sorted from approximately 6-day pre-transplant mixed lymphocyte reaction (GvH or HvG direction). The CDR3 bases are TGTGCCAGCAGCCCAAGTGGGGGAGGGGAGACCCAGTACTTC. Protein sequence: CASSPSGGGETQYF.